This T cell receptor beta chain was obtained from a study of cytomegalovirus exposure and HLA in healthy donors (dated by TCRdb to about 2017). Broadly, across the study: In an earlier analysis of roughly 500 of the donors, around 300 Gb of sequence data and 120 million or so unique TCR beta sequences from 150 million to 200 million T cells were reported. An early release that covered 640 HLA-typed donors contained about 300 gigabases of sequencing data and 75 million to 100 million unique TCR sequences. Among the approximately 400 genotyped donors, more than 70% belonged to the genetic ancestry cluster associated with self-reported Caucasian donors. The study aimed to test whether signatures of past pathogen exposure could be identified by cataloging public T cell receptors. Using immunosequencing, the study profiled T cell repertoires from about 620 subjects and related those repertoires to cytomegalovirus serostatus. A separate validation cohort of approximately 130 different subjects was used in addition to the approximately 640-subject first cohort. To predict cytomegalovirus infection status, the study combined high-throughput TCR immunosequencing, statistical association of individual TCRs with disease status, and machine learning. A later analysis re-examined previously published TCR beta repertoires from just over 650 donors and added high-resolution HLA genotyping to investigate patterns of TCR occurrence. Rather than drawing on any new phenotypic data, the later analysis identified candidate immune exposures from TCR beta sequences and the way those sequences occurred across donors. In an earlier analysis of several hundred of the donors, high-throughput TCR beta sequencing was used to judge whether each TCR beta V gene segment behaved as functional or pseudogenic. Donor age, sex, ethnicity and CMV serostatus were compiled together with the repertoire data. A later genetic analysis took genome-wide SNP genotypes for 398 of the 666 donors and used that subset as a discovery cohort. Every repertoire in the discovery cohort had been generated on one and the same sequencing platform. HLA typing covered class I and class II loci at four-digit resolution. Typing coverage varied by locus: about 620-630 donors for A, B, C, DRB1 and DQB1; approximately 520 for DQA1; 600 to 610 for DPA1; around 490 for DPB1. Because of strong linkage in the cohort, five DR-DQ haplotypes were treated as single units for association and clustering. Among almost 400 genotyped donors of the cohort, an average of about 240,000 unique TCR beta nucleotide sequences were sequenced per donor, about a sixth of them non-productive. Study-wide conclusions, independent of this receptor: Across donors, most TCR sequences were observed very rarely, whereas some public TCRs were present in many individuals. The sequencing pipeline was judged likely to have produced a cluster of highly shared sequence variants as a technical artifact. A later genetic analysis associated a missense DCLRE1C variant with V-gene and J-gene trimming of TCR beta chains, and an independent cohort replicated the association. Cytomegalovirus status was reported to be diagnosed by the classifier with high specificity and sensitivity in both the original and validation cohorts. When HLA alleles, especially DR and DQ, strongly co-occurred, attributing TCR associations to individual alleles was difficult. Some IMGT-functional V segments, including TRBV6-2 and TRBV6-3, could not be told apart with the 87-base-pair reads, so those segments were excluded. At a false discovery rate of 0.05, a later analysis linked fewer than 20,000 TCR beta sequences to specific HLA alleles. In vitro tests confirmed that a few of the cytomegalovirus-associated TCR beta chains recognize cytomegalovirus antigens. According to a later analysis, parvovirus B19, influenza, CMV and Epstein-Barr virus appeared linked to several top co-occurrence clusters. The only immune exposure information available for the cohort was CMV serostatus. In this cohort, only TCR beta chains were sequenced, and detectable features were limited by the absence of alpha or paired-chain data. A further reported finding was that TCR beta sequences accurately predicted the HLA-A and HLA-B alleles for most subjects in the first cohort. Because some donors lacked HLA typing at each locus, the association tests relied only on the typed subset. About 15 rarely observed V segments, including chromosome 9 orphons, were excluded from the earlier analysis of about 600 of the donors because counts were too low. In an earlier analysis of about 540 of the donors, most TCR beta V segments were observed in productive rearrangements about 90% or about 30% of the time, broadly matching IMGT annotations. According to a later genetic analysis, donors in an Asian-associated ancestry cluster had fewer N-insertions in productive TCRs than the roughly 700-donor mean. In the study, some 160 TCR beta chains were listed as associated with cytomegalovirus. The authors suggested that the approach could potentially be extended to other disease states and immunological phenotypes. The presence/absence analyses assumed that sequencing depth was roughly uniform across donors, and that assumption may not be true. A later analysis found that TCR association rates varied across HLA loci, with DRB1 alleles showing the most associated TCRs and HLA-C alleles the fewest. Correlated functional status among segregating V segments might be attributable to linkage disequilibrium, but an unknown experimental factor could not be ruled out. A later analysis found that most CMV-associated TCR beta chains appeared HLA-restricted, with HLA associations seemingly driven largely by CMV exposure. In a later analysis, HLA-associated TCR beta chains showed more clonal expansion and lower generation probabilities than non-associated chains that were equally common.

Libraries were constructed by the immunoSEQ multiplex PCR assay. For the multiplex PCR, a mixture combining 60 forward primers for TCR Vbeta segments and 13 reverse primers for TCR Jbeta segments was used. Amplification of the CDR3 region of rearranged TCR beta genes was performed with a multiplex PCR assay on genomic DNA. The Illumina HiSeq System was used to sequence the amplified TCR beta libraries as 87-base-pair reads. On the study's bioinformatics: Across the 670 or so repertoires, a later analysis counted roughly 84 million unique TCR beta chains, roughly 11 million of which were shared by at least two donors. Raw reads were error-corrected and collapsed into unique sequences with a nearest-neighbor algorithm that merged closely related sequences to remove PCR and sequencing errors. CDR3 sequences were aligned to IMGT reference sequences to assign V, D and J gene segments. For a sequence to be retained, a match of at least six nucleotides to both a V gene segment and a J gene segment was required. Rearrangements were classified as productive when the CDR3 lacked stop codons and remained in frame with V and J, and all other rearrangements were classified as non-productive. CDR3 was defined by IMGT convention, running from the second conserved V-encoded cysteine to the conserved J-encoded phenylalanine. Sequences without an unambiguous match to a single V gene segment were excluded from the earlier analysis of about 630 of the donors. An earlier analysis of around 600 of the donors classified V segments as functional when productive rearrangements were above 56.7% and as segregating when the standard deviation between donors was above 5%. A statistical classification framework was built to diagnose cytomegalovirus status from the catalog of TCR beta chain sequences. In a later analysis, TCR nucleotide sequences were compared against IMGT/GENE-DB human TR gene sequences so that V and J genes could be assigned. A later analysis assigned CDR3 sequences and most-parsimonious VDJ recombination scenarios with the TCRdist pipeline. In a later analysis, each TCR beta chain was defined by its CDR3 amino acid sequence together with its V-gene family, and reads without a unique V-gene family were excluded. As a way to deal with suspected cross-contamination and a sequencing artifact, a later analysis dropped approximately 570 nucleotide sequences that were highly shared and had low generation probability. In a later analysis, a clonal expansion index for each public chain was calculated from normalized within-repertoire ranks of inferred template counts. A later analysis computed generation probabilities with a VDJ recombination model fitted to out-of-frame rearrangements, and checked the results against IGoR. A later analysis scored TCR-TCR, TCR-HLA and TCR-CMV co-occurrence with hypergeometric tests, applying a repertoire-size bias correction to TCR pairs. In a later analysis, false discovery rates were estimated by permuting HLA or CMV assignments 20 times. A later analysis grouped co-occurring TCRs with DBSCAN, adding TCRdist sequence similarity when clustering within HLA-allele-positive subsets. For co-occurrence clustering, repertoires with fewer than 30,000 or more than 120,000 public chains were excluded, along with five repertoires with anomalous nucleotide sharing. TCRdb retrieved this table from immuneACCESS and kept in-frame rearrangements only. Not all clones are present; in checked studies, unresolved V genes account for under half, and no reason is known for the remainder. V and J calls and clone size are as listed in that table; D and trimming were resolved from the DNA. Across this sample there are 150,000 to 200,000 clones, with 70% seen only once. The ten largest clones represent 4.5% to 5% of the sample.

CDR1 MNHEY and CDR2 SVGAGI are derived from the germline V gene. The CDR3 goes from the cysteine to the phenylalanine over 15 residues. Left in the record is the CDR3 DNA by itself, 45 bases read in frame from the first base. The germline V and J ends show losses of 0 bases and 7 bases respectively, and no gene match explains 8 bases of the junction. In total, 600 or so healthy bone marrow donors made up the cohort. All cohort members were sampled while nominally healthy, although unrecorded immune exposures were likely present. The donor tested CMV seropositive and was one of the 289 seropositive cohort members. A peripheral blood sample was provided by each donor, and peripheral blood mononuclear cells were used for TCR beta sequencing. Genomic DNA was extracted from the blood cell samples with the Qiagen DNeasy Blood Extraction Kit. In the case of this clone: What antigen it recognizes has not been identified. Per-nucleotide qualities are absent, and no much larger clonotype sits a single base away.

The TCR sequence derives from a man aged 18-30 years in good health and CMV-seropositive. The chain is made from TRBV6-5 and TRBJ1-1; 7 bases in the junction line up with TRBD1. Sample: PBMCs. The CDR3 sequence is CASSYSDGGGGEAFF. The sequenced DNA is TGTGCCAGCAGTTACTCAGACGGAGGGGGCGGTGAAGCTTTCTTT.